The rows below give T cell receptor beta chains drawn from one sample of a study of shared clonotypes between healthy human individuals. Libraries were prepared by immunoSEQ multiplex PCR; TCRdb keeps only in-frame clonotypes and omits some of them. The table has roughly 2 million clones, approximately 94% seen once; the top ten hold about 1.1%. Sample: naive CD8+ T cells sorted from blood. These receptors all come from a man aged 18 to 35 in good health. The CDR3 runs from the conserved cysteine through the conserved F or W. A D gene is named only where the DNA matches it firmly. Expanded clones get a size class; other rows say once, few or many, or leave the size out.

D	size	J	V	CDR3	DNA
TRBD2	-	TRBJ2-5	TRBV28	CASSSYAGTSGRVEVETQYF	TGTGCCAGCAGTTCCTACGCTGGGACTAGCGGGAGGGTTGAAGTAGAGACCCAGTACTTC
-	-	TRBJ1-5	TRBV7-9	CASSLGAGNQPQHF	TGTGCCAGCAGCTTAGGCGCGGGAAATCAGCCCCAGCATTTT
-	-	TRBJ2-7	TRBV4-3	CASSQDGTTGGPYEQYF	TGCGCCAGCAGCCAAGATGGCACAACCGGGGGTCCCTACGAGCAGTACTTC
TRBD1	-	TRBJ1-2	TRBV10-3	CAIKGTGLIVDYTF	TGTGCCATCAAGGGGACAGGGTTAATCGTAGACTACACCTTC
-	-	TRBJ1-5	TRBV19	CASSIKRGEPQHF	TGTGCCAGTAGTATAAAGCGGGGGGAGCCCCAGCATTTT
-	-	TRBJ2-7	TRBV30	CAWKQAWDAPYEQYF	TGTGCCTGGAAGCAAGCTTGGGATGCACCGTACGAGCAGTACTTC
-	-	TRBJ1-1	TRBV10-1	CASRATLDRANTEAFF	TGCGCCAGCAGGGCGACCCTGGACCGGGCGAACACTGAAGCTTTCTTT
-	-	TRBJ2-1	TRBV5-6	CASSFWQAYPQGNEQFF	TGTGCCAGCAGCTTTTGGCAAGCGTATCCCCAGGGAAATGAGCAGTTCTTC
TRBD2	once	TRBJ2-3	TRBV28	CASGSMTDTQYF	TGTGCTAGCGGGAGTATGACAGATACGCAGTATTTT
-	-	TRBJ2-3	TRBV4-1	CASSQDSGGFADTQYF	TGCGCCAGCAGCCAAGATTCCGGGGGATTCGCAGATACGCAGTATTTT
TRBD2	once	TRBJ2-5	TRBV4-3	CASSRDLAGGSETQYF	TGCGCCAGCAGCCGAGACCTGGCGGGAGGATCAGAGACCCAGTACTTC
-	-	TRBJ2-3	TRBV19	CASSIGRTGLGTDTQYF	TGTGCCAGTAGTATAGGGCGGACCGGACTGGGCACAGATACGCAGTATTTT
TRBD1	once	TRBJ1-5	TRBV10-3	CAISAGGSQPQHF	TGTGCCATCAGTGCAGGGGGCAGTCAGCCCCAGCATTTT
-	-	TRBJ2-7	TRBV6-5	CASSYSTGPQVYEQYF	TGTGCCAGCAGTTACTCTACCGGGCCTCAGGTTTACGAGCAGTACTTC
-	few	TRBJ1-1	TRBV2	CASYRVEAFF	TGTGCCAGTTACAGGGTTGAAGCTTTCTTT
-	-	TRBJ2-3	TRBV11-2	CASSPTLLATDTQYF	TGTGCCAGCAGCCCTACATTACTAGCAACAGATACGCAGTATTTT
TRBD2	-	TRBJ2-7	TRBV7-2	CASSFGLAGSTYEQYF	TGTGCCAGCAGCTTCGGACTAGCGGGGAGCACCTACGAGCAGTACTTC
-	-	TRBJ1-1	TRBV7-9	CASSFPFPPEAFF	TGTGCCAGCAGCTTCCCCTTCCCCCCTGAAGCTTTCTTT
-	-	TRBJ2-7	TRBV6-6	CASSFGGEQYF	TGTGCCAGCAGTTTTGGAGGGGAGCAGTACTTC
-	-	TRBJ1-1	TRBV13	CASSERTGLTEAFF	TGTGCCAGCAGCGAGCGAACAGGGCTCACTGAAGCTTTCTTT
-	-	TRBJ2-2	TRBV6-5	CASSYGHFTGELFF	TGTGCCAGCAGTTACGGACATTTTACCGGGGAGCTGTTTTTT
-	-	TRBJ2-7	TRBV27	CASSLSIGAASYEQYF	TGTGCCAGCAGTTTATCCATAGGGGCAGCGTCCTACGAGCAGTACTTC
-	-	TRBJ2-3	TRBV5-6	CASSLAGATSTDTQYF	TGTGCCAGCAGCTTGGCGGGGGCGACTAGCACAGATACGCAGTATTTT
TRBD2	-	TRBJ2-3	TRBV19	CASSTSGLAGGSADTQYF	TGTGCCAGTAGTACCTCAGGACTAGCGGGGGGATCTGCAGATACGCAGTATTTT
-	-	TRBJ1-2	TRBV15	CATSAVGSTGYTF	TGTGCCACCAGCGCGGTCGGAAGCACCGGCTACACCTTC
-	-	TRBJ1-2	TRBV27	CASSSGYGYTF	TGTGCCAGCAGTTCTGGGTATGGCTACACCTTC
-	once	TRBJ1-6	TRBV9	CASSDNGIRSGSPLHF	TGTGCCAGCAGCGATAACGGGATTAGGAGTGGTTCACCCCTCCACTTT
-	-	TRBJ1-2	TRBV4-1	CASSQETTEVYGYTF	TGCGCCAGCAGCCAAGAAACGACAGAAGTCTATGGCTACACCTTC
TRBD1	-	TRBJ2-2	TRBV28	CASSLRDRDTGELFF	TGTGCCAGCAGCCTACGGGACAGGGACACCGGGGAGCTGTTTTTT
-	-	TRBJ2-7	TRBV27	CASSLTDPREQYF	TGTGCCAGCAGTTTAACGGATCCCCGCGAGCAGTACTTC